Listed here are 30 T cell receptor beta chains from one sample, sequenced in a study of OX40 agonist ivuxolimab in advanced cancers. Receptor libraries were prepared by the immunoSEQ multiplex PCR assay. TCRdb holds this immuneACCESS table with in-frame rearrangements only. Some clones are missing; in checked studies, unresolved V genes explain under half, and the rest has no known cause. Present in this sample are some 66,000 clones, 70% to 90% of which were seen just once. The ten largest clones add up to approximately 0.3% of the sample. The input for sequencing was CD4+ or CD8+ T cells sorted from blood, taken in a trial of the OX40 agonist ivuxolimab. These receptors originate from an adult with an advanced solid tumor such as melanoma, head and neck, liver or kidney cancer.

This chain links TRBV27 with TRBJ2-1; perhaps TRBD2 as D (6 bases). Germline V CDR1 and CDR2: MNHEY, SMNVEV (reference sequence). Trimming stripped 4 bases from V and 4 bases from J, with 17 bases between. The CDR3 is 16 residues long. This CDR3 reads CASSSHPRRGYNEQFF. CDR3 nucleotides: TGTGCCAGCAGTTCTCACCCCCGGAGGGGTTACAATGAGCAGTTCTTC.

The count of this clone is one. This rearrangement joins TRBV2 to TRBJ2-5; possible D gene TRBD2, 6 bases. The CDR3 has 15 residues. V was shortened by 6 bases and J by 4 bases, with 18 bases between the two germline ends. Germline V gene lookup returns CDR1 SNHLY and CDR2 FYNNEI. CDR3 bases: TGTGCCAGCAGGAACCCCGGGAGTGGGATAGAGACCCAGTACTTC. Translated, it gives CASRNPGSGIETQYF.

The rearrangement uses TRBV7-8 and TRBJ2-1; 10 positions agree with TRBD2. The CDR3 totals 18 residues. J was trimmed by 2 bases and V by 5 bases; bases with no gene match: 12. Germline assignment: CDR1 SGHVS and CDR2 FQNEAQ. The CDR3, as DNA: TGTGCCAGCAGCCAAGGGCTGGCTAGCGGGAGTACCTACAATGAGCAGTTCTTC. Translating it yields CASSQGLASGSTYNEQFF.

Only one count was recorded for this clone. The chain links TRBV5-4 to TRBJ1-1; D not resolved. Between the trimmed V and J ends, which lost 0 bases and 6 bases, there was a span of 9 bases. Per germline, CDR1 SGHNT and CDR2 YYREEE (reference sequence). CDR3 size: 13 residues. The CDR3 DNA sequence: TGTGCCAGCAGCTTGGATGAGGGAGCTGAAGCTTTCTTT. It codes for CASSLDEGAEAFF.

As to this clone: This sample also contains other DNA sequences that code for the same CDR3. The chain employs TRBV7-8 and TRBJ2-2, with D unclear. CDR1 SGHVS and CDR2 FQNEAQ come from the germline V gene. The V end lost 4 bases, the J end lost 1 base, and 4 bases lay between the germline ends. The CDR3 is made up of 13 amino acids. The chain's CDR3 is CASSSVNTGELFF. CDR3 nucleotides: TGTGCCAGCAGCTCCGTGAACACCGGGGAGCTGTTTTTT.

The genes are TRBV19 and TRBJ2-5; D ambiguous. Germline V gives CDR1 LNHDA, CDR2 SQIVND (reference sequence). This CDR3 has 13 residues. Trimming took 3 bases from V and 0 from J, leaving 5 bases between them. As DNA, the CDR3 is TGTGCCAGTAGTATTATATACCAAGAGACCCAGTACTTC. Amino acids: CASSIIYQETQYF.

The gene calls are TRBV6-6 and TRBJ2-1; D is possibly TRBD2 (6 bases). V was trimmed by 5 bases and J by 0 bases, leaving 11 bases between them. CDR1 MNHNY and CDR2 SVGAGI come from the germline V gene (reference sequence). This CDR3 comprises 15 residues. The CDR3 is CASSPTSPSYNEQFF. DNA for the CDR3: TGTGCCAGCAGTCCCACTAGCCCCTCCTACAATGAGCAGTTCTTC.

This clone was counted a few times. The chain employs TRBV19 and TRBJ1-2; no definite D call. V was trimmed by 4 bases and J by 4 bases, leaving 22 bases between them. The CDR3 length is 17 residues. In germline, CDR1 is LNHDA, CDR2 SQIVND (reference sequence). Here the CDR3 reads CASSRDAPPGLSYGYTF. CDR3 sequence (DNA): TGTGCCAGTAGTAGGGATGCCCCGCCTGGCCTGAGCTATGGCTACACCTTC.

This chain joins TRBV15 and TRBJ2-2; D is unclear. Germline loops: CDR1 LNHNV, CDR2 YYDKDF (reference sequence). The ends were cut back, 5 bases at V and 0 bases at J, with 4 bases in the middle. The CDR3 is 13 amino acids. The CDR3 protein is CATSSSNTGELFF. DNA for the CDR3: TGTGCCACCAGCTCCTCGAACACCGGGGAGCTGTTTTTT.

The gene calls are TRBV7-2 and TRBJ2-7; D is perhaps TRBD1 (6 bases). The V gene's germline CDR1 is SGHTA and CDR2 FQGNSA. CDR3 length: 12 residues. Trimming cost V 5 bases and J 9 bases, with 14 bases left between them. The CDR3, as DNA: TGTGCCAGCAGCCTGACAGGCCTCCTGCAGTACTTC. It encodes CASSLTGLLQYF. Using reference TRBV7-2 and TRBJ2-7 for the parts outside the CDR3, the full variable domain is GAGVSQSPSNKVTEKGKDVELRCDPISGHTALYWYRQSLGQGLEFLIYFQGNSAPDKSGLPSDRFSAERTGGSVSTLTIQRTQQEDSAVYLCASSLTGLLQYFGPGTRLTVT.

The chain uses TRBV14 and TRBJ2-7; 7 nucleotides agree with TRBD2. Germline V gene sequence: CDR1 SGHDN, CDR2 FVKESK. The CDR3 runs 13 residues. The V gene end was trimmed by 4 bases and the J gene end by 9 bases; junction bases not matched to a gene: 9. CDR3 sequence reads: CASSLSGSPAQYF. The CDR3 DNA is TGTGCCAGCAGCCTTAGCGGGTCTCCCGCGCAGTACTTC.

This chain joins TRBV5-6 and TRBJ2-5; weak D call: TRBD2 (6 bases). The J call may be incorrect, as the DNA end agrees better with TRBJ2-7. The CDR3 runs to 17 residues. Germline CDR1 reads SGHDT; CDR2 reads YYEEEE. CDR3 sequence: CASSLWSLSRDSYEQYF. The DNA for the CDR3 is TGTGCCAGCAGCTTGTGGTCTCTGTCGCGGGATTCCTACGAGCAGTACTTC.

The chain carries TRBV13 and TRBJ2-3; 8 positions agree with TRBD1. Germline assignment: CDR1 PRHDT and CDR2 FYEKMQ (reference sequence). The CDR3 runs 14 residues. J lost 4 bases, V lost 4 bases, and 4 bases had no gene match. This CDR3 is CASSSRGQSDTQYF. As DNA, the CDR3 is TGTGCCAGCAGCTCCAGGGGGCAGTCAGATACGCAGTATTTT.

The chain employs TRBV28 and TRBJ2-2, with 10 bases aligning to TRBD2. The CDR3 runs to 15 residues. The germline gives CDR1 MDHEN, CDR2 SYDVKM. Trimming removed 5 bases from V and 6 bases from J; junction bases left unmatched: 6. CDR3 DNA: TGTGCCAGCAGTCCGCCAGCGGGAGGGCCCGGGGAGCTGTTTTTT. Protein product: CASSPPAGGPGELFF.

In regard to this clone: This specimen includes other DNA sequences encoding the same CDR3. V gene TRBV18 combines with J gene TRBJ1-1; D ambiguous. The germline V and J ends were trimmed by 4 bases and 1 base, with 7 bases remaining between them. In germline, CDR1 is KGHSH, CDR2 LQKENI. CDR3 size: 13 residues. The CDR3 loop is CASSHGENTEAFF. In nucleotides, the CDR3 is TGTGCCAGCTCACATGGGGAGAACACTGAAGCTTTCTTT.

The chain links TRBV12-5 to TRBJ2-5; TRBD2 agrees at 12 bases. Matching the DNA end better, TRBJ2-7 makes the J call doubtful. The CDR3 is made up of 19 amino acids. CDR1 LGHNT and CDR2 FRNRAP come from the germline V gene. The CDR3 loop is CASGLVPITGLAGYYEQYF. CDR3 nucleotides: TGTGCTAGTGGTTTGGTTCCGATTACGGGACTAGCGGGTTACTACGAGCAGTACTTC.

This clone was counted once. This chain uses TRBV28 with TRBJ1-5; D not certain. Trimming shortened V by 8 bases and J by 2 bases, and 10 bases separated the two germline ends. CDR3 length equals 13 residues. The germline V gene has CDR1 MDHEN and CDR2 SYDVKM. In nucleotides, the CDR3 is TGTGCCAGCTGCGGCTGGGGCAATCAGCCCCAGCATTTT. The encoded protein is CASCGWGNQPQHF.

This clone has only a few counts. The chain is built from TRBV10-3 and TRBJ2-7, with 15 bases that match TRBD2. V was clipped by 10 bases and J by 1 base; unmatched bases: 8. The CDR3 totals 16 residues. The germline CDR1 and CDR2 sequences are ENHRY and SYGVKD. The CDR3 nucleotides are TGTGCCAGCACCGGGACTAGCGGGAGGCGTTCCTACGAGCAGTACTTC. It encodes CASTGTSGRRSYEQYF.

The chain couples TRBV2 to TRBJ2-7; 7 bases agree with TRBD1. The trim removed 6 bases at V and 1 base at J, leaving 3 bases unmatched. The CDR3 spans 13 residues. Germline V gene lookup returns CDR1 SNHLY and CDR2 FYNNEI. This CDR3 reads CASRRQGSYEQYF. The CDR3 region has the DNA TGTGCCAGCAGACGACAGGGATCCTACGAGCAGTACTTC.

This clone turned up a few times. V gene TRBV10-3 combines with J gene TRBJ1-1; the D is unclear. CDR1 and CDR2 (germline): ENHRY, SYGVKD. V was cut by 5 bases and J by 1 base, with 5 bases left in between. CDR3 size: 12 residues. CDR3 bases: TGTGCCATCAGTCAAGAGAACACTGAAGCTTTCTTT. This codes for CAISQENTEAFF.

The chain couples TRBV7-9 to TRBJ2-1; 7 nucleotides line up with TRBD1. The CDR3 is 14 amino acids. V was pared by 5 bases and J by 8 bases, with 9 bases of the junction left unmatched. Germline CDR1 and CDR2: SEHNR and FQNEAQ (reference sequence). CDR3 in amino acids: CASSGPRQGYEQFF. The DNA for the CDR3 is TGTGCCAGCAGCGGACCTAGACAGGGTTATGAGCAGTTCTTC.

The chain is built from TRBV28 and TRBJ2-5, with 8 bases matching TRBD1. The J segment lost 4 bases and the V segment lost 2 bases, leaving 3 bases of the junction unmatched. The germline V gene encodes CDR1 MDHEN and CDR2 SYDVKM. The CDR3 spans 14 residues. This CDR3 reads CASSLQGAGETQYF. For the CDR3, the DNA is TGTGCCAGCAGTTTACAGGGGGCAGGAGAGACCCAGTACTTC.

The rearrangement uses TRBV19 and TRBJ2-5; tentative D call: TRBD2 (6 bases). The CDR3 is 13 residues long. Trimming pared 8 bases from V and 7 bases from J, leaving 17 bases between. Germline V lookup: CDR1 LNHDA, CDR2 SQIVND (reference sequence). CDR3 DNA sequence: TGTGCCAGTGGACTATCCGCAGCGGGGACCCAGTACTTC. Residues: CASGLSAAGTQYF.

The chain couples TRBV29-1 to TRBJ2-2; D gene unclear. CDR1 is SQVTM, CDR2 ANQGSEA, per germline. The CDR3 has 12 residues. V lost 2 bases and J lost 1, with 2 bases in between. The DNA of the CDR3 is TGCAGCGTTGAAAGGAACACCGGGGAGCTGTTTTTT. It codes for CSVERNTGELFF.

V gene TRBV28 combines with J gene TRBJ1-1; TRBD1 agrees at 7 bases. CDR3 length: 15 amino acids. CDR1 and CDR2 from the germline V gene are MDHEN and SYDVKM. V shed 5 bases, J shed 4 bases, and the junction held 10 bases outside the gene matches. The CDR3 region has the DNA TGTGCCAGCAGTCAGCGGAACAGGGGAGGCACTGAAGCTTTCTTT. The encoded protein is CASSQRNRGGTEAFF. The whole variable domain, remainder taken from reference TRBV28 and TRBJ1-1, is DVKVTQSSRYLVKRTGEKVFLECVQDMDHENMFWYRQDPGLGLRLIYFSYDVKMKEKGDIPEGYSVSREKKERFSLILESASTNQTSMYLCASSQRNRGGTEAFFGQGTRLTVV.

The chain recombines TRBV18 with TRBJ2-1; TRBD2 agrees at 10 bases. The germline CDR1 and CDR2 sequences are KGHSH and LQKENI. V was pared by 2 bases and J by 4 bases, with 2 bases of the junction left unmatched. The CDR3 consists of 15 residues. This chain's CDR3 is CASSPSSGRYNEQFF. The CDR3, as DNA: TGTGCCAGCTCACCATCTAGCGGGAGATACAATGAGCAGTTCTTC.

Here the CDR3 reads CASRTLAGLYNEQFF. The CDR3 nucleotides are TGTGCCAGCAGAACACTAGCGGGCCTTTACAATGAGCAGTTCTTC. V is TRBV4-2 and J is TRBJ2-1; 9 positions match TRBD2. CDR1 and CDR2 from the germline V gene are LGHNA and YNFKEQ. J lost 4 bases, V lost 6 bases, and 7 bases had no gene match. This CDR3 has 15 amino acids.

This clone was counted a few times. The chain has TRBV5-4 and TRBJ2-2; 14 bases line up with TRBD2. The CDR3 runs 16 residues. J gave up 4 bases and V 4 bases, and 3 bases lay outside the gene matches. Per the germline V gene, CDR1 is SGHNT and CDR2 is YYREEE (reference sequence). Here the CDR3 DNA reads TGTGCCAGCAGCCAAGGACTAGCGGGAGGCACCGGGGAGCTGTTTTTT. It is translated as CASSQGLAGGTGELFF.

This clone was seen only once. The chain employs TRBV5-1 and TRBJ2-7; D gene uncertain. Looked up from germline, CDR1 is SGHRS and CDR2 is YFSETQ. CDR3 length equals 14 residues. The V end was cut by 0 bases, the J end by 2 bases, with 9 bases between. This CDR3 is CASSLDQAPYEQYF. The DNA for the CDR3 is TGCGCCAGCAGCTTGGACCAGGCGCCCTACGAGCAGTACTTC.

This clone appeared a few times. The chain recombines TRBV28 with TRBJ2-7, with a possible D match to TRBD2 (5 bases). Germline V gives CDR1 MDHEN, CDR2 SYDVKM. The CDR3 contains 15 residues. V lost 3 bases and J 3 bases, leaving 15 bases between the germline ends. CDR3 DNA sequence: TGTGCCAGCAGTTTCGGAAGCGGAGTGGGCTACGAGCAGTACTTC. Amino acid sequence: CASSFGSGVGYEQYF.